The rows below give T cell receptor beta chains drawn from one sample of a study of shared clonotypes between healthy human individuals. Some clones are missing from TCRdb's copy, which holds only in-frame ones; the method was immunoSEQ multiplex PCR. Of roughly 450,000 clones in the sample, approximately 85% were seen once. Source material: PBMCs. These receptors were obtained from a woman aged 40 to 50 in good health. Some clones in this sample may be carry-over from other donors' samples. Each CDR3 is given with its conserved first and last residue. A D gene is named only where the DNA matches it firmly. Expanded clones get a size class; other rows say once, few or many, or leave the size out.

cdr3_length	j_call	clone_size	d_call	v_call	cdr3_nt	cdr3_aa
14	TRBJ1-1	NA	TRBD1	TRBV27	TGTGCCAGCAGGGACAGGGGGCTGAACACTGAAGCTTTCTTT	CASRDRGLNTEAFF
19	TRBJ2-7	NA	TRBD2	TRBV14	TGTGCCAGCAGCGTCCGGCTAGCGGGAGTACATTCTTCAGTCTACGAGCAGTACTTC	CASSVRLAGVHSSVYEQYF
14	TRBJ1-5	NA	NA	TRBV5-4	TGTGCCAGCAGCTTTTTTGGGAGCAATCAGCCCCAGCATTTT	CASSFFGSNQPQHF
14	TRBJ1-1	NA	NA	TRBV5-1	TGCGCCAGCAGCTTGGCCGACAGCCCAAACGTAGCTTTCTTT	CASSLADSPNVAFF
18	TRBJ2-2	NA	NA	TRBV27	TGTGCCAGCAGCCGAAGACGAGGAGACAGTACGAACACCGGGGAGCTGTTTTTT	CASSRRRGDSTNTGELFF
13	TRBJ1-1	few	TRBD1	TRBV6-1	TGTGCCAGCGGACAGGGGTGGAACACTGAAGCTTTCTTT	CASGQGWNTEAFF
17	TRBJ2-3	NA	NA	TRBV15	TGTGCCACCAGCAGAGATCTCTTGGGAACCGGCACAGATACGCAGTATTTT	CATSRDLLGTGTDTQYF
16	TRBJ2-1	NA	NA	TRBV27	TGTGCCAGCAGTTTGGGTGGGACTCTCGGATACAATGAGCAGTTCTTC	CASSLGGTLGYNEQFF
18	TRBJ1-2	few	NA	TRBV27	TGTGCCAGCAGTTCCCGACACATCCTGGTGAGGACTCATTATGGCTACACCTTC	CASSSRHILVRTHYGYTF
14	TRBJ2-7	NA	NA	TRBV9	TGTGCCAGCAGCGTAGGACAGACAACGTACGAGCAGTACTTC	CASSVGQTTYEQYF
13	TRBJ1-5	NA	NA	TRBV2	TGTGCCAGCAGCCGGGCCCCGAAGGAGCCCCAGCATTTT	CASSRAPKEPQHF
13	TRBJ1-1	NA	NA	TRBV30	TGTGCCTGGGTTAAGTTCATGAACACTGAAGCTTTCTTT	CAWVKFMNTEAFF
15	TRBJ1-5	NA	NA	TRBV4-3	TGCGCCAGCAGCCAAGATCGGGCAGAAAATATGCCCCAGCATTTT	CASSQDRAENMPQHF
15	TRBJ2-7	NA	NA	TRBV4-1	TGCGCCAGCAGCCAACCAGGGGCGACTTCCTACGAGCAGTACTTC	CASSQPGATSYEQYF
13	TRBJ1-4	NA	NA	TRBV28	TGTGCCAGCACCCCGGGGCGGTTCGAAAAACTGTTTTTT	CASTPGRFEKLFF
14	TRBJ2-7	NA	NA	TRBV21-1	TGTGCCAGCAGCAACGGGGGCAGTTCCTACGAGCAGTACTTC	CASSNGGSSYEQYF
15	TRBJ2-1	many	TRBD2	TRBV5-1	TGCGCCAGCAGCTTAGCGGGACTAGCAAACAATGAGCAGTTCTTC	CASSLAGLANNEQFF
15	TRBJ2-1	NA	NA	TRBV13	TGTGCCAGCAGCTTACCGAGACTTATAAAGAATGAGCAGTTCTTC	CASSLPRLIKNEQFF
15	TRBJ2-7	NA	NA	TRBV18	TGTGCCAGCTCACCAAGGCAGGGGTCTTACTACGAGCAGTACTTC	CASSPRQGSYYEQYF
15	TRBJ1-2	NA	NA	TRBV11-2	TGTGCCAGCAGCTTAGTTGTTGACAGACTCTATGGCTACACCTTC	CASSLVVDRLYGYTF
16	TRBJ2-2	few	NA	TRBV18	TGTGCCAGCTCACCACGGGACCTAAGCACAGCCGGGGAGCTGTTTTTT	CASSPRDLSTAGELFF
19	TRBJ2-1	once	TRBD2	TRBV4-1	TGCGCCAGCAGCCAAGATCGGGGACTAGCGGGAGGGGATTACAATGAGCAGTTCTTC	CASSQDRGLAGGDYNEQFF
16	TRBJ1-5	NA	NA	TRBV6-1	TGTGCCAGCAGTGAAATTCGGGGGGCGGTCAATCAGCCCCAGCATTTT	CASSEIRGAVNQPQHF
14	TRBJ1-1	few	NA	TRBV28	TGTGCCAGCAGGGGGGGGGTTGTGAACACTGAAGCTTTCTTT	CASRGGVVNTEAFF
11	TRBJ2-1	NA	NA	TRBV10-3	TGTGCCATCAGTGAAGGGACTGAGCAGTTCTTC	CAISEGTEQFF
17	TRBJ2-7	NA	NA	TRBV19	TGTGCCAGTAGTATTGGGTCGGGGCAGGACTCCTCCTACGAGCAGTACTTC	CASSIGSGQDSSYEQYF
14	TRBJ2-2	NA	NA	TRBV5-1	TGCGCCAGCAGTCCATTTACAGAATCCATTGAGCTGTTTTTT	CASSPFTESIELFF
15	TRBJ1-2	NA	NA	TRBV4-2	TGTGCCAGCAGCCAAGATTTGGGCAGCCACTATGGCTACACCTTC	CASSQDLGSHYGYTF
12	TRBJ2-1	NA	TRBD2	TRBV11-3	TGTGCCAGCAGCTTGTTAGCGGGCACGCTGTTCTTC	CASSLLAGTLFF
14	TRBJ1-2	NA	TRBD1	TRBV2	TGTGCCAGCCGTCCGGGACAGGCACCAAGCGGCTACACCTTC	CASRPGQAPSGYTF
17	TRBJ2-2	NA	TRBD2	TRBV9	TGTGCCAGCAGCGTAGAACTAGCGGGAGGGTGGCCCGGGGAGCTGTTTTTT	CASSVELAGGWPGELFF
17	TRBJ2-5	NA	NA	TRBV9	TGTGCCAGCAGCGTGGGGCAGGACACTTTAGGGGGAGAGACCCAGTACTTC	CASSVGQDTLGGETQYF
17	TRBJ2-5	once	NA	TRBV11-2	TGTGCCAGCAGCTCAACCACCTTCGCCGGTAACCAAGAGACCCAGTACTTC	CASSSTTFAGNQETQYF
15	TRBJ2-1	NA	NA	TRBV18	TGTGCCAGCTCACCCGGGCAGAGCTCCTACAATGAGCAGTTCTTC	CASSPGQSSYNEQFF
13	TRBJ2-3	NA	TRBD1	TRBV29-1	TGCAGCGCACCGGGACAGGGGCGGGATACGCAGTATTTT	CSAPGQGRDTQYF
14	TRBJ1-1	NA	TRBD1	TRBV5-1	TGCGCCAGCAGCTGGGACAGCGCGAACACTGAAGCTTTCTTT	CASSWDSANTEAFF
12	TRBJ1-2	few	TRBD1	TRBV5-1	TGCGCCAGCAGCACGAACAGGGGTGGCTACACCTTC	CASSTNRGGYTF
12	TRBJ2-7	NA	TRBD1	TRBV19	TGTGCCAGTAGTAGGACAGGGGACGAGCAGTACTTC	CASSRTGDEQYF
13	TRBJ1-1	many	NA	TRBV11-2	TGTGCCAGCAGCTACGGGGCGGCTACTGAAGCTTTCTTT	CASSYGAATEAFF
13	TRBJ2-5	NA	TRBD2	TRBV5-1	TGCGCCAGCAGTGTTCCGGGAGGAGAGACCCAGTACTTC	CASSVPGGETQYF
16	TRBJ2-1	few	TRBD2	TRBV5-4	TGTGCCAGCAGCTTGGCGACTAGCGGGATCTGGAATGAGCAGTTCTTC	CASSLATSGIWNEQFF
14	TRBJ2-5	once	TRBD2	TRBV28	TGTGCCAGCAGTTCCGGACTAGAGCAAGAGACCCAGTACTTC	CASSSGLEQETQYF